This TCR beta chain was sequenced for a study of blood T cell repertoires in COVID-19. Assay used: immunoSEQ multiplex PCR; TCRdb lists only in-frame clones, some missing. Of under 200,000 clones in the sample, about four fifths were seen once. Germline V CDR1 and CDR2: SGDLS, YYNGEE. Trimming cost V 0 bases and J 5 bases, with 27 bases left between them. CDR3 length: 19 residues. The chain joins TRBV9 to TRBJ2-7; possibly TRBD2 for D (6 bases). Sequencing was carried out using PBMCs or T cells enriched from blood (not recorded which). The receptor was isolated from a woman aged 55-75 years who had recovered from COVID-19. The CDR3 sequence: CASSVGGVSTALFIDEQYF. CDR3 bases: TGTGCCAGCAGCGTAGGGGGGGTAAGCACCGCCTTGTTTATCGACGAGCAGTACTTC.